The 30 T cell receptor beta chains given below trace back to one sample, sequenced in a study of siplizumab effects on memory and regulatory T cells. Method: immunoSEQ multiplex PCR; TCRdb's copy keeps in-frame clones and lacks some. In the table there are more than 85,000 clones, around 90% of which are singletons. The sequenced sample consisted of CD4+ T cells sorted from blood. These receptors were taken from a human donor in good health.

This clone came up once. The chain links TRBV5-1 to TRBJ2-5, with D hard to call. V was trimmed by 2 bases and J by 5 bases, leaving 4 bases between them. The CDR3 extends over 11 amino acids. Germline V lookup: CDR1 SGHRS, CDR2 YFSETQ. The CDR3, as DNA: TGCGCCAGCAGCTTCGGGGAGACCCAGTACTTC. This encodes CASSFGETQYF.

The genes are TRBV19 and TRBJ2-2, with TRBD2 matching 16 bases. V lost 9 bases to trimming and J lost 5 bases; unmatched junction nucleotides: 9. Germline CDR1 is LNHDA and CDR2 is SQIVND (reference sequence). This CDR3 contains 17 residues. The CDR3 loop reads CASCGTSGRAGTGELFF. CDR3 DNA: TGTGCCAGCTGCGGGACTAGCGGGAGGGCCGGGACCGGGGAGCTGTTTTTT.

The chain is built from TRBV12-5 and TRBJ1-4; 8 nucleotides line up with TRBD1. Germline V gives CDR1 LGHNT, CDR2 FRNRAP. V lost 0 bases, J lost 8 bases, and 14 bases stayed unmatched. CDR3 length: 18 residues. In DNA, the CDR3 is TGTGCTAGTGGTTTGGTTATCGCTCGACAGGGGCGAGGGGAAAAACTGTTTTTT. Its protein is CASGLVIARQGRGEKLFF. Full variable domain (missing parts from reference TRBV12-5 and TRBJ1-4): DARVTQTPRHKVTEMGQEVTMRCQPILGHNTVFWYRQTMMQGLELLAYFRNRAPLDDSGMPKDRFSAEMPDATLATLKIQPSEPRDSAVYFCASGLVIARQGRGEKLFFGSGTQLSVL.

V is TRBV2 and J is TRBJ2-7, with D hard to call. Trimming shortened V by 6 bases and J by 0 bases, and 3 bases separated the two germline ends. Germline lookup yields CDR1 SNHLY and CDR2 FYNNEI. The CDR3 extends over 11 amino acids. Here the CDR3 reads CASRISYEQYF. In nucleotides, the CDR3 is TGTGCCAGCAGAATCTCCTACGAGCAGTACTTC. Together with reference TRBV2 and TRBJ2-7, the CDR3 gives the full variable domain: EPEVTQTPSHQVTQMGQEVILRCVPISNHLYFYWYRQILGQKVEFLVSFYNNEISEKSEIFDDQFSVERPDGSNFTLKIRSTKLEDSAMYFCASRISYEQYFGPGTRLTVT.

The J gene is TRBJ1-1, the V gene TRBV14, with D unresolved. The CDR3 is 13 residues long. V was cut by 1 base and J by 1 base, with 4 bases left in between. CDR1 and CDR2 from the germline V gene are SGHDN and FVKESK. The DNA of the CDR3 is TGTGCCAGCAGCCAAGTGGCGAACACTGAAGCTTTCTTT. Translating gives CASSQVANTEAFF.

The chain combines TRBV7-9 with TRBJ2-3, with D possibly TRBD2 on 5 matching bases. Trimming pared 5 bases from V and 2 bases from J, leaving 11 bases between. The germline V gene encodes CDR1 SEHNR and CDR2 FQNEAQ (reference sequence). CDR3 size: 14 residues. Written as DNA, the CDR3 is TGTGCCAGCAGCCCAGACTACCTCACAGATACGCAGTATTTT. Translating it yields CASSPDYLTDTQYF.

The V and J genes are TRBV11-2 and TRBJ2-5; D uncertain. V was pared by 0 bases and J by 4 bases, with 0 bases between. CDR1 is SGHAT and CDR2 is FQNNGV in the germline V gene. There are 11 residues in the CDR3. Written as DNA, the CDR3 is TGTGCCAGCAGCTTAGAAGAGACCCAGTACTTC. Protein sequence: CASSLEETQYF.

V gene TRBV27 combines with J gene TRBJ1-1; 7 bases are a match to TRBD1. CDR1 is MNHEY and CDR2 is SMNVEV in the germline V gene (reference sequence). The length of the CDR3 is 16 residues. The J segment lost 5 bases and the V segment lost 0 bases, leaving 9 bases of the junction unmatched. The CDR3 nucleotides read TGTGCCAGCAGTTTATCGAGGTCAGGGGGAGCGACTGAAGCTTTCTTT. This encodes CASSLSRSGGATEAFF.

The CDR3 DNA reads TGTGCCAGCTCACCAATTCAAGGGGTGGTGACCACTGAAGCTTTCTTT. Protein product: CASSPIQGVVTTEAFF. V usage is TRBV18 and J usage is TRBJ1-1, with D possibly matching TRBD1 (5 bases). Trimming took off 2 bases at V and 4 bases at J, with 17 bases between the two ends. This CDR3 has 16 amino acids. Germline V gene lookup returns CDR1 KGHSH and CDR2 LQKENI. Full variable domain (remainder filled in from reference TRBV18 and TRBJ1-1): NAGVMQNPRHLVRRRGQEARLRCSPMKGHSHVYWYRQLPEEGLKFMVYLQKENIIDESGMPKERFSAEFPKEGPSILRIQQVVRGDSAAYFCASSPIQGVVTTEAFFGQGTRLTVV.

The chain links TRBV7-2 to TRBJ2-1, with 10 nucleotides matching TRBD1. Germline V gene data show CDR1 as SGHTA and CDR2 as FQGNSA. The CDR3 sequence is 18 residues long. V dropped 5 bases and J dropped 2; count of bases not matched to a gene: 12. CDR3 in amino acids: CASSVAGTGATTYNEQFF. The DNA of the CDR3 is TGTGCCAGCAGCGTGGCCGGGACAGGGGCCACTACCTACAATGAGCAGTTCTTC.

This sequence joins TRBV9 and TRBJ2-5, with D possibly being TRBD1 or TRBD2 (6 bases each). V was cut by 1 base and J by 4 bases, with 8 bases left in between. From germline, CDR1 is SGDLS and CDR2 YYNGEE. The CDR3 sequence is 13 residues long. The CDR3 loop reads CASSVRGAETQYF. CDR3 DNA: TGTGCCAGCAGCGTAAGGGGGGCAGAGACCCAGTACTTC.

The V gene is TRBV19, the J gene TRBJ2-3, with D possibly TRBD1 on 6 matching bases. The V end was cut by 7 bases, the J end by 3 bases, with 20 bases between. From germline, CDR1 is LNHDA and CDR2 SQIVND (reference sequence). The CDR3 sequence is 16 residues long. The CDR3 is CASTKDRSTRTDTQYF. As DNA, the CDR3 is TGTGCCAGTACCAAAGACAGGTCAACTCGGACAGATACGCAGTATTTT.

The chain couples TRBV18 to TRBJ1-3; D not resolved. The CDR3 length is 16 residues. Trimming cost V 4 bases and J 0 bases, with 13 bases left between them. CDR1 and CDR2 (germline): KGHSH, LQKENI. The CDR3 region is CASSRGPRSSGNTIYF. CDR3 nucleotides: TGTGCCAGCTCACGAGGGCCGCGGAGCTCTGGAAACACCATATATTTT.

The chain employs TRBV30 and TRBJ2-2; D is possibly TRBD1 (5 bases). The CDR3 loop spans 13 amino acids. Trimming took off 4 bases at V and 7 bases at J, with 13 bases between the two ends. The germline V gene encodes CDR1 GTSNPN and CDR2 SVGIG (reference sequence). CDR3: CAWTLGVGGELFF. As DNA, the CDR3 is TGTGCCTGGACGTTAGGGGTGGGCGGGGAGCTGTTTTTT.

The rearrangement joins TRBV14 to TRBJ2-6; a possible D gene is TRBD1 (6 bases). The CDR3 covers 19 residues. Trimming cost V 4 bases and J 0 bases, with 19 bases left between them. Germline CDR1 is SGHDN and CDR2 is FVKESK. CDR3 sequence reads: CASSPLRGKQYSGANVLTF. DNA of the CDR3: TGTGCCAGCAGCCCGCTCAGGGGAAAGCAATACTCTGGGGCCAACGTCCTGACTTTC. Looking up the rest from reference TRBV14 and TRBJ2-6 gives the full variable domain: EAGVTQFPSHSVIEKGQTVTLRCDPISGHDNLYWYRRVMGKEIKFLLHFVKESKQDESGMPNNRFLAERTGGTYSTLKVQPAELEDSGVYFCASSPLRGKQYSGANVLTFGAGSRLTVL.

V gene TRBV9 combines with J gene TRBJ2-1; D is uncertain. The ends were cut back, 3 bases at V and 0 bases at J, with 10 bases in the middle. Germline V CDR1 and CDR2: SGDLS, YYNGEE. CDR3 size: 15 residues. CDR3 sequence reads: CASSGADISYNEQFF. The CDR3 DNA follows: TGTGCCAGCAGCGGAGCAGATATCTCCTACAATGAGCAGTTCTTC.

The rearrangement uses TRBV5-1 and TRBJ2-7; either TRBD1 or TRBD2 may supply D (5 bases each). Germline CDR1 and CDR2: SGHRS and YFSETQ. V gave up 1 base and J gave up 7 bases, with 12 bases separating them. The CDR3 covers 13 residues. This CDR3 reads CASSLLAWGEQYF. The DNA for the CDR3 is TGCGCCAGCAGCTTGTTGGCCTGGGGGGAGCAGTACTTC.

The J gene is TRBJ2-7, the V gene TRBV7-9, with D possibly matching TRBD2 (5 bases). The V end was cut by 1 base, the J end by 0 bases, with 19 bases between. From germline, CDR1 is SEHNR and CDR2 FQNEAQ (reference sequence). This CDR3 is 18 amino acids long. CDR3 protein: CASSLGVAGGWSSYEQYF. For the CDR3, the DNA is TGTGCCAGCAGCTTAGGAGTAGCTGGCGGGTGGAGCTCCTACGAGCAGTACTTC.

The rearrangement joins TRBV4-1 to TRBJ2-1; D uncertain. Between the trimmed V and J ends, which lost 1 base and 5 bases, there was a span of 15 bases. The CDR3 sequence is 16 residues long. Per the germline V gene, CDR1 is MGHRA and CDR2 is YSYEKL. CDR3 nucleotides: TGCGCCAGCAGCCAAGTGATCCCGTCTCAAAACAATGAGCAGTTCTTC. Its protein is CASSQVIPSQNNEQFF.

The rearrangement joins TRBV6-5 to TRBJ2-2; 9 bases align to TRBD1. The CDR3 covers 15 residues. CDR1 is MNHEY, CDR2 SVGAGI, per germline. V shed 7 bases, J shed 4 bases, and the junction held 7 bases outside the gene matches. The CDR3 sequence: CASTPRTGVTGELFF. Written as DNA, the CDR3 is TGTGCCAGCACCCCCCGGACAGGGGTCACCGGGGAGCTGTTTTTT.

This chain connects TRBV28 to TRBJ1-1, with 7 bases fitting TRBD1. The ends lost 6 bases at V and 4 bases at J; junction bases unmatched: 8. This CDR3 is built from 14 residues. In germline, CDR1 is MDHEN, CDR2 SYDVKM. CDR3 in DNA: TGTGCCAGCAGGTCCTACAGGGGATTCACTGAAGCTTTCTTT. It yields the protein CASRSYRGFTEAFF.

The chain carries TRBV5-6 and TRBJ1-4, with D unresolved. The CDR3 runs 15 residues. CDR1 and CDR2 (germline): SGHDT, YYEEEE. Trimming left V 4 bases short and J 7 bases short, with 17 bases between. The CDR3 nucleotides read TGTGCCAGCAGCCATAGGAGGACTTTAGGTGAAAAACTGTTTTTT. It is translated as CASSHRRTLGEKLFF.

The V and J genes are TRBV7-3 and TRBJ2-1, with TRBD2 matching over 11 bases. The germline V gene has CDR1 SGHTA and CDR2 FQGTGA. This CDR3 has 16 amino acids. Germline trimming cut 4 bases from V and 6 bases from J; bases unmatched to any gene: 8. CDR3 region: CASSSLLAGALNEQFF. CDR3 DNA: TGTGCCAGCAGCTCCTTACTAGCGGGGGCCCTCAATGAGCAGTTCTTC.

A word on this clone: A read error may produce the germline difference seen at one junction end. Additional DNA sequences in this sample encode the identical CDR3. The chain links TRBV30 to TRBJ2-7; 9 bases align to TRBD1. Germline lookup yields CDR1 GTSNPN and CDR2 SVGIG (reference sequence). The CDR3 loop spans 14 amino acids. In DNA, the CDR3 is TGCGCCTGGAGTCCGCCGGACAGGGGCCACGAGCAGTACTTC. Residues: CAWSPPDRGHEQYF.

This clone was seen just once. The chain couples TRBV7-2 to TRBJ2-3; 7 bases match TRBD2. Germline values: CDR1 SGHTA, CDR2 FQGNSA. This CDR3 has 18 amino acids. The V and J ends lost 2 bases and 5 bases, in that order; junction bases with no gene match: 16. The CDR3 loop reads CASSLLRGRGGMIDTQYF. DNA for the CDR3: TGTGCCAGCAGCTTACTTCGTGGCCGCGGGGGAATGATAGATACGCAGTATTTT. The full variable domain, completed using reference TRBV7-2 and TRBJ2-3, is GAGVSQSPSNKVTEKGKDVELRCDPISGHTALYWYRQSLGQGLEFLIYFQGNSAPDKSGLPSDRFSAERTGGSVSTLTIQRTQQEDSAVYLCASSLLRGRGGMIDTQYFGPGTRLTVL.

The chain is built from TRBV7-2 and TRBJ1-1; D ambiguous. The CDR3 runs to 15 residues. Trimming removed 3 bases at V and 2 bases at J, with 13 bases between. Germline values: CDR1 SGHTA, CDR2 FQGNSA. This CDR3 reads CASSFGGRTNTEAFF. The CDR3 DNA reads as TGTGCCAGCAGCTTTGGCGGGCGGACCAACACTGAAGCTTTCTTT.

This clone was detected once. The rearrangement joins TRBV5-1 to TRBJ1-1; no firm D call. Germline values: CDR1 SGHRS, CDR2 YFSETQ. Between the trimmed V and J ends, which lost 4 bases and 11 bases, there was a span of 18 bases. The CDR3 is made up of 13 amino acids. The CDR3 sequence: CASSGGSRLYAFF. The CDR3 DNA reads TGCGCCAGCAGCGGAGGGTCAAGGTTGTACGCTTTCTTT.

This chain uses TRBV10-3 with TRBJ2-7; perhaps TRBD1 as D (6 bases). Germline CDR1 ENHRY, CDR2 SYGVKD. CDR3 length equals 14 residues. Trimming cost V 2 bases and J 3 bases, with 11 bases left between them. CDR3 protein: CAISEQGTLYEQYF. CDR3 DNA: TGTGCCATCAGTGAGCAGGGGACCCTCTACGAGCAGTACTTC.

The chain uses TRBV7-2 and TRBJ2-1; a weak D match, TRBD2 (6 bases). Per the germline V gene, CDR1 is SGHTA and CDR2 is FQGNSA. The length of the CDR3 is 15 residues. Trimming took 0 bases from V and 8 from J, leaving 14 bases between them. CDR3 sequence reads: CASSLAGGLLDEQFF. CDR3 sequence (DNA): TGTGCCAGCAGCTTAGCGGGAGGCCTCCTGGATGAGCAGTTCTTC.

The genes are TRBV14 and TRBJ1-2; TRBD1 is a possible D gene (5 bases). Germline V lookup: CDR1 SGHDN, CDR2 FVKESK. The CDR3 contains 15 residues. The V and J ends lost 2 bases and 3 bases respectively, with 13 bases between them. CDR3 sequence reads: CASSQKGRGDYGYTF. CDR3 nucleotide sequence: TGTGCCAGCAGCCAAAAAGGGAGGGGCGACTATGGCTACACCTTC.